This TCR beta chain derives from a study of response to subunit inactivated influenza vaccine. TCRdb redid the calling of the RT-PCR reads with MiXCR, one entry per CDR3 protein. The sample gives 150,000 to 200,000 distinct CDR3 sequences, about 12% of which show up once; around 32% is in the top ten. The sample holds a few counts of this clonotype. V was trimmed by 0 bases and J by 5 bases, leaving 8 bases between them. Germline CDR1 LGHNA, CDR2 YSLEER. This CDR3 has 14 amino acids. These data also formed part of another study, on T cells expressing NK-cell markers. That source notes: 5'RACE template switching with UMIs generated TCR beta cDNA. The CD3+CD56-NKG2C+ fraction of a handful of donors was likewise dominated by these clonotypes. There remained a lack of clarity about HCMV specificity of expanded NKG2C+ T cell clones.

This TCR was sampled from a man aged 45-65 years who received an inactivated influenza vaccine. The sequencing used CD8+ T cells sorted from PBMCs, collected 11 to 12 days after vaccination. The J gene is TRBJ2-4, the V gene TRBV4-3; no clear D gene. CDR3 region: CASSQEGGQNIQYF. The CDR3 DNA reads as TGCGCCAGCAGCCAAGAAGGTGGACAAAACATTCAGTACTTC.